This T cell receptor beta chain originates from a study of vaccination and CD4 T cells after COVID-19 (dated by TCRdb to 2022 to 2024). About the investigation overall: SARS-CoV-2 positivity had been established in the convalescent patients by nasal swab PCR, and mild disease was recorded in nine or ten of these patients and severe disease in one. In the convalescent cohort there were six males and four females, among whom were two Hispanic individuals, seven Caucasians, two Asians and one multiracial person. Participants got two doses of the Pfizer-BioNTech BNT162b2 vaccine (n=8) or two doses of the Moderna mRNA-1273 vaccine (n=2). Post-COVID blood samples were collected from convalescent patients a median of approximately 100 days after diagnosis, with a range of about 30 to 180 days. Post-vaccine blood samples were obtained a median of around 67 days after the second vaccine dose, with a range of roughly 13 to 250 days. Overlapping spike peptide pools from SARS-CoV-2 and from the common cold coronaviruses HCoV-NL63, HCoV-OC43 and HCoV-229E were used as culture stimuli. As controls, cultures received a CEFX viral epitope pool (the positive control), an HIV-1 Nef peptide pool (the negative control), or no peptide at all. In 10 COVID-19 convalescent patients and 4 infection-naive healthy vaccine recipients, the spike-specific CD4+ TCR repertoire before mRNA vaccination was compared with the repertoire after mRNA vaccination.

Between the V and J ends, shortened by 5 bases and 5 bases respectively, the junction contains 22 bases. From its cysteine to its phenylalanine, the CDR3 spans 17 amino acids. The CDR3 DNA has 51 bases and is translated from base 1. Looking up the germline V gene yields CDR1 SGHTA and CDR2 FQGNSA. According to the study, the label for this sample's treatment or condition signals: approximately 10-day PBMC culture with coronavirus spike peptide pools or control peptides (ViraFEST assay). The ViraFEST assay, used in the study, expanded antigen-specific T cells with peptide pools and then identified the expanded clonotypes through TCR sequencing. The positive SARS-CoV-2 PCR tests of the convalescent patients were dated from March to December 2020, before the Alpha, Beta and Delta variants emerged in the United States. PBMCs were cultured at 1.5 million to 2 million per well in IMDM supplemented with roughly 5% human AB serum and around 10 IU/ml IL-2, with about 10 ug/ml peptide pools added. On days 3 and 7, half of the culture medium was replaced with fresh IL-2-containing medium. Once the cells had been in culture for around ten days, the EasySep CD4+ T cell isolation kit was used to isolate CD4+ T cells by negative selection. Ficoll-Paque Plus gradient centrifugation was used to isolate PBMCs from whole blood, and the isolated PBMCs were then either used fresh or cryopreserved at -140C. In general, triplicate wells were set up for every culture condition.

The table lists this clonotype with a few counts. Its antigen has not been determined. One base away there is no much larger clone; base qualities are not given. Results the study describes overall, beyond this receptor: Only a relatively small number of convalescent patients were included in the study, and early timepoints following natural infection were not analyzed. In convalescent patients, a median approximately 83% of post-vaccine SARS-CoV-2-reactive clones were detected only after vaccination, and vaccine-specific priming was suggested by this finding. The median count of SARS-CoV-2-reactive clonotypes went up from 20 to 25 after infection to 30 to 40 after vaccination, although the change was not significant. In convalescent patients, nearly all vaccine-specific clones (304 of 307) were found to be mono-reactive for SARS-CoV-2 spike rather than cross-reactive with common cold coronaviruses.

Library generation was performed with PCR. DNA from cultured CD4+ T cells underwent TCR sequencing with the Oncomine TCR Beta short-read assay at the Johns Hopkins FTIC core. The QIAamp micro DNA kit was used to extract genomic DNA from the cultured CD4+ T cells. Oncomine TCR Beta libraries made from cultured CD4+ T cells were pooled using unique dual indexes and sequenced on an Illumina iSeq 100. In the authors' own workflow: Non-productive sequences were filtered out, and CDR3s that did not start with C, did not end with F or W, or were shorter than 7 amino acids were discarded. The MANAFEST web application was used to identify antigen-specific clonotypes by comparing peptide-stimulated wells against reference wells and other culture wells. For a clone to be called positive, the clone needed an FDR below 0.05, an odds ratio above 5, and a productive frequency above 0.1% in at least two of three replicate wells. A clonotype counted as cross-reactive if it showed significant expansion both in the SARS-CoV-2 spike wells and in at least one common cold coronavirus spike condition. Similarity between CDR3 sequences was evaluated in R version 3.6.1 using Levenshtein distances (stringdist) and unrooted phylogenetic trees (ape). In-frame beta chains were kept once TCRdb had trimmed the public reads at Q25 with fastp and called clones with MiXCR. Duplicate CDR3 protein sequences are folded into a single record with the most common DNA and genes. TCRdb, rather than the study authors, made the V and J calls. Present in this sample are some 21,000 distinct CDR3 sequences, approximately 40% of which were seen just once. The leading ten clones occupy around an eighth of the sample.

This sequence was found in a human donor with COVID-19. The receptor chain draws on TRBV7-2 and TRBJ1-5; TRBD1 is a possible D gene, resting on 6 matching bases. The sample taken for sequencing was cultured CD4+ T cells from blood. The CDR3 here reads CASSPRHGHRADQPQHF. The nucleotide sequence reads TGTGCCAGCAGCCCACGTCACGGGCACAGGGCTGATCAGCCCCAGCATTTT.